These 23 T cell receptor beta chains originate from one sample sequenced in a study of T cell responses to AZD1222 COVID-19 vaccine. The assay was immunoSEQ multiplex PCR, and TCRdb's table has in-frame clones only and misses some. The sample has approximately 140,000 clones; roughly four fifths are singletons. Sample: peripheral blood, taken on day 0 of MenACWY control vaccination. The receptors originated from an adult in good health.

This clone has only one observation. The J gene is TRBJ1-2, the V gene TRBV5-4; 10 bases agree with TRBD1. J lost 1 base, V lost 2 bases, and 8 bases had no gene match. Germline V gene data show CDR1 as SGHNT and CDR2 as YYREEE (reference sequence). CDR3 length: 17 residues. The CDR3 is CASSFGTGATFNYGYTF. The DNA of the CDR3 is TGTGCCAGCAGCTTCGGGACAGGGGCAACCTTTAACTATGGCTACACCTTC.

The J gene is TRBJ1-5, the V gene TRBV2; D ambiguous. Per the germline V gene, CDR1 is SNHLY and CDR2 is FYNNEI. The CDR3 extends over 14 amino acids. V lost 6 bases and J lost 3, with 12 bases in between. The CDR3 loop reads CASRGNSINQPQHF. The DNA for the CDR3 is TGTGCCAGCAGGGGCAACAGCATCAATCAGCCCCAGCATTTT.

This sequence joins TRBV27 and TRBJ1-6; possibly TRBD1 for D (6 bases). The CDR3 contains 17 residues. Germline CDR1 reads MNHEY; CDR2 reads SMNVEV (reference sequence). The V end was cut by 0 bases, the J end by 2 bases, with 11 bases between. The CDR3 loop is CASSLSRTEAYNSPLHF. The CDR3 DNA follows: TGTGCCAGCAGTTTATCCCGGACAGAGGCCTATAATTCACCCCTCCACTTT.

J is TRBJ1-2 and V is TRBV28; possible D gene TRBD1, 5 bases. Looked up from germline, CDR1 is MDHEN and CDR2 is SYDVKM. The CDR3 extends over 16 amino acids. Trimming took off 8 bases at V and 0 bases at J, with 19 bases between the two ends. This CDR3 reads CASYLPQGASNYGYTF. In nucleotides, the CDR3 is TGTGCCAGCTACCTCCCCCAGGGCGCTTCTAACTATGGCTACACCTTC.

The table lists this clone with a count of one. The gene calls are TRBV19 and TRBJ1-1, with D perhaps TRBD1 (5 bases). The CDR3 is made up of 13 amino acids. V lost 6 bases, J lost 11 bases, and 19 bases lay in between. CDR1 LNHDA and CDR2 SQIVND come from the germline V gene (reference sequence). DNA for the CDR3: TGTGCCAGTAGGGAGACAGCAACCAGGTGGGCTTTCTTT. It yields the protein CASRETATRWAFF. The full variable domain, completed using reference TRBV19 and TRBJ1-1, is DGGITQSPKYLFRKEGQNVTLSCEQNLNHDAMYWYRQDPGQGLRLIYYSQIVNDFQKGDIAEGYSVSREKKESFPLTVTSAQKNPTAFYLCASRETATRWAFFGQGTRLTVV.

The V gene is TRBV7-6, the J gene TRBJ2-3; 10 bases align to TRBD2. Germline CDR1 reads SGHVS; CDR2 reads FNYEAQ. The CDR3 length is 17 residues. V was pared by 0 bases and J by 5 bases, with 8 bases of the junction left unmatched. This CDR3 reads CASSLAGPAGGIDTQYF. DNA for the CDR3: TGTGCCAGCAGCTTAGCGGGCCCAGCGGGGGGGATAGATACGCAGTATTTT.

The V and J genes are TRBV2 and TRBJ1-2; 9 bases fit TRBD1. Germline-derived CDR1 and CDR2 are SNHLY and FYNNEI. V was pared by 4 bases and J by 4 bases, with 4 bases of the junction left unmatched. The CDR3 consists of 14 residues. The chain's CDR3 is CASSAGQGLYGYTF. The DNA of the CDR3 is TGTGCCAGCAGTGCCGGACAGGGGCTCTATGGCTACACCTTC.

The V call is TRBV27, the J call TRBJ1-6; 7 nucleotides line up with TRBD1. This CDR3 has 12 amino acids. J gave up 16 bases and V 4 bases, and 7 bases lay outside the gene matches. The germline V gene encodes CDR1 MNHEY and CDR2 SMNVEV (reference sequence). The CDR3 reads CASSSSDRRLHF. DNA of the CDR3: TGTGCCAGCAGTTCGTCGGACAGGCGGCTCCACTTT.

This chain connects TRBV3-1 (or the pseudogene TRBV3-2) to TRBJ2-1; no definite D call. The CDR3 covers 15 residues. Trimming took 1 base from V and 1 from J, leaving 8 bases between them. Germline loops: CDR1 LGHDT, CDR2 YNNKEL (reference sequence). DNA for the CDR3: TGTGCCAGCAGCCAAGGAGGAATGTCCTACAATGAGCAGTTCTTC. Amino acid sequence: CASSQGGMSYNEQFF.

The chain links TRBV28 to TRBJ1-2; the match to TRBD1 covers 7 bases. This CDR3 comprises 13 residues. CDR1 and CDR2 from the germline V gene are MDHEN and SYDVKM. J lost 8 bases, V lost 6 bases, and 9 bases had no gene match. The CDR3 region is CASSPKTGVGYTF. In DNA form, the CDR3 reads TGTGCCAGCAGCCCAAAAACAGGGGTCGGCTACACCTTC.

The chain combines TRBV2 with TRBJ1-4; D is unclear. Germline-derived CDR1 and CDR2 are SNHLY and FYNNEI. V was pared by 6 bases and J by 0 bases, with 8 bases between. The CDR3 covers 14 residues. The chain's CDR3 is CASSSFATNEKLFF. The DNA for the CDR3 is TGTGCCAGCAGCTCATTTGCAACTAATGAAAAACTGTTTTTT. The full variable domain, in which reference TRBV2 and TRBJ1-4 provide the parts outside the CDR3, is EPEVTQTPSHQVTQMGQEVILRCVPISNHLYFYWYRQILGQKVEFLVSFYNNEISEKSEIFDDQFSVERPDGSNFTLKIRSTKLEDSAMYFCASSSFATNEKLFFGSGTQLSVL.

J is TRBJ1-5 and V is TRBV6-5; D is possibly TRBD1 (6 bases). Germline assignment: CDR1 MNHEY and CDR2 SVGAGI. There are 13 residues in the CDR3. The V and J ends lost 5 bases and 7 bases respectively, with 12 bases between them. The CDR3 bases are TGTGCCAGCAGTACGCAACAGGGACAGCCCCAGCATTTT. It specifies CASSTQQGQPQHF.

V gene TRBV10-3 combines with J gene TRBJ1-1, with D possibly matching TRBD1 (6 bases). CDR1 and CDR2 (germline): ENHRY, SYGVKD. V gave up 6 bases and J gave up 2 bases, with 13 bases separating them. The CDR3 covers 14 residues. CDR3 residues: CAIRMTGDNTEAFF. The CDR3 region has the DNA TGTGCCATCAGAATGACAGGAGATAACACTGAAGCTTTCTTT.

CDR3 nucleotide sequence: TGTGCCAGCAGCTTAAGACAGGGTGCCGGGGAGCTGTTTTTT. Encoded protein: CASSLRQGAGELFF. This chain connects TRBV7-3 to TRBJ2-2; 7 bases agree with TRBD1. The CDR3 is made up of 14 amino acids. Trimming at V came to 1 base and at J to 6 bases, leaving 2 bases not matched to a gene. CDR1 and CDR2 (germline): SGHTA, FQGTGA.

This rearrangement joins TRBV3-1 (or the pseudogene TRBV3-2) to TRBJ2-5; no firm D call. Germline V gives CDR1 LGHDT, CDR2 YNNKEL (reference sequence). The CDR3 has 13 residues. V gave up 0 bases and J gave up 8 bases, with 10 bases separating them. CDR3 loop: CASSQETSITQYF. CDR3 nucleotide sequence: TGTGCCAGCAGCCAAGAGACCTCGATTACCCAGTACTTC.

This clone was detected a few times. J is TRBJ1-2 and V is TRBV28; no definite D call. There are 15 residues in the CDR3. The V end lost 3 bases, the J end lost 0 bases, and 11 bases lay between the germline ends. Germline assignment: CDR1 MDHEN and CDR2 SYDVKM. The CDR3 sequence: CASSLPPRPNYGYTF. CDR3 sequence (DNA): TGTGCCAGCAGTTTGCCCCCTCGGCCTAACTATGGCTACACCTTC.

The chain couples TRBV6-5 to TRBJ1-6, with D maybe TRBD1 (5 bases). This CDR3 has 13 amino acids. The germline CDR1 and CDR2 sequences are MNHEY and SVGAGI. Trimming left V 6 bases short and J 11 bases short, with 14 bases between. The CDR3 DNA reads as TGTGCCAGCAGAACAGAGCCGGGGGCACCCCTCCACTTT. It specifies CASRTEPGAPLHF.

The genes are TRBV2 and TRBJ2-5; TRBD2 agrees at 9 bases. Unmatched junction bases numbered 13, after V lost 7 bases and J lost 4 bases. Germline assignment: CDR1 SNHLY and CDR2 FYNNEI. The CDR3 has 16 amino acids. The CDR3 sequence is CASTTGGGGARETQYF. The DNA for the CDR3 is TGTGCCAGCACCACGGGAGGCGGGGGGGCCCGAGAGACCCAGTACTTC.

The CDR3 sequence is CASSQGQGGVETQYF. The CDR3 region has the DNA TGTGCCAGCAGTCAAGGACAGGGCGGTGTTGAGACCCAGTACTTC. V gene TRBV2 combines with J gene TRBJ2-5; 8 nucleotides agree with TRBD1. Germline values: CDR1 SNHLY, CDR2 FYNNEI. J lost 5 bases, V lost 5 bases, and 10 bases had no gene match. CDR3 size: 15 residues.

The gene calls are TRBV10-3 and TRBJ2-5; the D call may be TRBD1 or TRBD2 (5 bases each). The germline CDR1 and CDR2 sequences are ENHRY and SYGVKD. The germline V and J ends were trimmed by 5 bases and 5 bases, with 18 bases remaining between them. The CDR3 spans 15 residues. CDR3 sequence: CAISTSRDPLETQYF. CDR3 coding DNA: TGTGCCATCAGTACCTCCCGGGACCCCTTGGAGACCCAGTACTTC.

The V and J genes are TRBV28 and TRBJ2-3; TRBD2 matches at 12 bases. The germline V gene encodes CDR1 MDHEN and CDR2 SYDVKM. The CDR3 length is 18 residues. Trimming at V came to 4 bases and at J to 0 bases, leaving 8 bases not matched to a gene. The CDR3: CASSSSTGTSGSTDTQYF. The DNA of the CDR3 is TGTGCCAGCAGTTCTAGTACCGGGACTAGCGGGAGCACAGATACGCAGTATTTT.

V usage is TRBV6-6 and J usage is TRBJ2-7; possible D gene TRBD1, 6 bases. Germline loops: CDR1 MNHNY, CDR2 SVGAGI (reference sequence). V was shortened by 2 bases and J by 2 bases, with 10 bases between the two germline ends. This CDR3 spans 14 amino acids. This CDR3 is CASSYQQGAYEQYV. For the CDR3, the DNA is TGTGCCAGCAGTTACCAACAGGGCGCCTACGAGCAGTACGTC.

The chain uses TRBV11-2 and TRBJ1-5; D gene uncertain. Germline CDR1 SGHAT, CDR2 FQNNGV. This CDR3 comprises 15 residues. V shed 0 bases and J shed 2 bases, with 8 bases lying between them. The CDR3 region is CASSLDPGGNQPQHF. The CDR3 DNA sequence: TGTGCCAGCAGCTTAGATCCAGGAGGCAATCAGCCCCAGCATTTT.